Following are 15 T cell receptor beta chains from one sample sequenced in a study of blood T cell repertoires in COVID-19. Profiled with immunoSEQ multiplex PCR; TCRdb holds only in-frame clones, not every one. The sample carries over 200,000 clones, approximately 78% recorded once. The material sequenced was PBMCs or T cells enriched from blood (not recorded which). All receptors come from a man aged 40-50 years who had recovered from COVID-19.

The chain recombines TRBV5-1 with TRBJ1-1, with 7 bases matching TRBD1. CDR1 is SGHRS and CDR2 is YFSETQ in the germline V gene. The CDR3 is 14 residues long. V gave up 7 bases and J gave up 3 bases; unmatched junction bases: 9. In DNA, the CDR3 is TGCGCCAGCGCCTGGGGGACAGCAGACACTGAAGCTTTCTTT. This gives the protein CASAWGTADTEAFF.

The chain couples TRBV6-5 to TRBJ2-5; a possible D gene is TRBD2 (6 bases). CDR3 length equals 16 residues. V was pared by 0 bases and J by 2 bases, with 13 bases between. From germline, CDR1 is MNHEY and CDR2 SVGAGI. The CDR3 spells CASSYSSGVGQETQYF. In nucleotides, the CDR3 is TGTGCCAGCAGTTACTCCTCGGGAGTGGGGCAAGAGACCCAGTACTTC.

The genes are TRBV6-5 and TRBJ1-4, with D possibly matching TRBD1 (6 bases). The ends were cut back, 6 bases at V and 5 bases at J, with 13 bases in the middle. The germline V gene encodes CDR1 MNHEY and CDR2 SVGAGI. The length of the CDR3 is 14 residues. CDR3 region: CASRPGRGNEKLFF. The CDR3 nucleotides read TGTGCCAGCAGGCCGGGGAGGGGGAATGAAAAACTGTTTTTT.

This clone was seen a few times. The chain uses TRBV21-1 and TRBJ2-1; no DNA check was done on the table's D call, TRBD1. TRBV21-1 is an annotated pseudogene. The CDR3 runs 20 residues. Written as DNA, the CDR3 is TGTGCCAGCAGCAAAAGGGGTTGGATGTGGGGGACAGAATCCTACAATGAGCAGTTCTTC. It yields the protein CASSKRGWMWGTESYNEQFF.

This clone was detected only a few times. This rearrangement joins TRBV19 to TRBJ2-1; TRBD2 is a possible D gene (6 bases). V lost 7 bases, J lost 10 bases, and 11 bases lay in between. Per germline, CDR1 LNHDA and CDR2 SQIVND (reference sequence). The CDR3 covers 11 residues. DNA of the CDR3: TGTGCCAGTAAAGGCGGGGCCGAGCAGTTCTTC. Its protein product is CASKGGAEQFF.

This clone was counted a few times. V is TRBV29-1 and J is TRBJ1-1; TRBD1 matches 8 bases. This CDR3 has 10 amino acids. The V and J ends lost 4 bases and 8 bases, in that order; junction bases with no gene match: 0. CDR1 is SQVTM, CDR2 ANQGSEA, per germline. The DNA for the CDR3 is TGCAGCGTTGGGACAGGGGAAGCTTTCTTT. Protein product: CSVGTGEAFF.

The V and J genes are TRBV27 and TRBJ1-6; TRBD1 is a possible D gene (6 bases). Germline loops: CDR1 MNHEY, CDR2 SMNVEV (reference sequence). The CDR3 is 16 residues long. V gave up 3 bases and J gave up 2 bases, with 11 bases separating them. This CDR3 is CASSLARTAYNSPLHF. The CDR3 coding sequence is TGTGCCAGCAGTTTGGCCCGGACAGCCTATAATTCACCCCTCCACTTT.

The CDR3 is CASSVALDRLNSPLHF. The CDR3 bases are TGTGCCAGCAGCGTAGCTTTAGACAGACTTAATTCACCCCTCCACTTT. V is TRBV9 and J is TRBJ1-6, with a weak D call TRBD1 (5 bases). The CDR3 runs to 16 residues. CDR1 and CDR2 from the germline V gene are SGDLS and YYNGEE. V dropped 0 bases and J dropped 6 bases, with 13 bases sitting between them.

The rearrangement joins TRBV5-1 to TRBJ2-3, with 7 bases that match TRBD2. Germline values: CDR1 SGHRS, CDR2 YFSETQ. Trimming took 4 bases from V and 4 from J; bases not matched to a gene: 6. This CDR3 is 14 amino acids long. The CDR3 is CASSRAGVSDTQYF. The CDR3 DNA follows: TGCGCCAGCAGCAGGGCGGGAGTATCAGATACGCAGTATTTT.

This clone was seen only once. This chain links TRBV11-2 with TRBJ2-1, with 8 positions matching TRBD1. The germline V gene has CDR1 SGHAT and CDR2 FQNNGV. V shed 6 bases, J shed 8 bases, and the junction held 15 bases outside the gene matches. There are 16 residues in the CDR3. The CDR3 spells CASRRQGAAQGYEQFF. CDR3 bases: TGTGCCAGCAGGCGGCAGGGGGCAGCCCAGGGCTATGAGCAGTTCTTC.

The rearrangement uses TRBV7-8 and TRBJ2-5; 7 bases align to TRBD2. V shed 2 bases and J 1 base; nucleotides not matched to a gene: 4. Germline V gives CDR1 SGHVS, CDR2 FQNEAQ. This CDR3 contains 15 residues. In DNA form, the CDR3 reads TGTGCCAGCAGCTTAAAGCGGGACGGCCAAGAGACCCAGTACTTC. Protein: CASSLKRDGQETQYF.

V and J are TRBV6-5 and TRBJ1-2; TRBD1 aligns across 7 bases. The ends lost 7 bases at V and 4 bases at J; junction bases unmatched: 9. Germline CDR1 MNHEY, CDR2 SVGAGI. The CDR3 contains 14 residues. The CDR3 nucleotides are TGTGCCAGCAAAGTAGGGACAGTTTCCTATGGCTACACCTTC. This gives the protein CASKVGTVSYGYTF.

The J gene is TRBJ2-3, the V gene TRBV10-1; a weak D match, TRBD2 (6 bases). This CDR3 region has 15 residues. CDR1 is WNHNN and CDR2 is SYGVQD in the germline V gene (reference sequence). Trimming shortened V by 4 bases and J by 6 bases, and 17 bases separated the two germline ends. The CDR3 sequence: CASSARGSTQDTQYF. As DNA, the CDR3 is TGCGCCAGCAGTGCCCGGGGGAGTACTCAGGATACGCAGTATTTT.

The rearrangement joins TRBV2 to TRBJ1-5; 8 nucleotides agree with TRBD1. Looked up from germline, CDR1 is SNHLY and CDR2 is FYNNEI. The CDR3 consists of 13 residues. The trim removed 4 bases at V and 7 bases at J, leaving 3 bases unmatched. This CDR3 reads CASSADRGQPQHF. The CDR3 nucleotides are TGTGCCAGCAGTGCTGACAGGGGCCAGCCCCAGCATTTT.

The chain uses TRBV5-1 and TRBJ1-4, with 8 bases that match TRBD1. V lost 2 bases and J lost 8; bases outside the gene matches: 5. CDR1 and CDR2 (germline): SGHRS, YFSETQ. The CDR3 is 14 amino acids. The CDR3 DNA reads TGCGCCAGCAGCTTCGGACAGGGCCGAGAAAAACTGTTTTTT. Amino acids: CASSFGQGREKLFF. Based on the CDR3 plus reference TRBV5-1 and TRBJ1-4, the full variable domain is KAGVTQTPRYLIKTRGQQVTLSCSPISGHRSVSWYQQTPGQGLQFLFEYFSETQRNKGNFPGRFSGRQFSNSRSEMNVSTLELGDSALYLCASSFGQGREKLFFGSGTQLSVL.